This T cell receptor beta chain is from a study of T cell changes during pregnancy in multiple sclerosis (dated by TCRdb to about 2019). Broadly, across the study: In women with multiple sclerosis, the researchers looked at how the T cell repertoire shifted as pregnancy progressed.

With respect to this clone: What this receptor recognizes is not known. Per-nucleotide qualities are absent, and no much larger clonotype sits a single base away.

Trimming takes 8 bases from V and 4 bases from J, and the germline ends sit 13 bases apart. Per the germline V gene, MGHRA is the CDR1 and YSYEKL is the CDR2. The CDR3 contains 13 residues, cysteine and phenylalanine counted. Only the CDR3 DNA stays, 39 bases, in frame from base 1. The library was built by means of the immunoSEQ multiplex PCR assay. Drawn from immuneACCESS, this table holds only the in-frame rearrangements with V and J called that TCRdb kept. Clones are partly lost; checked studies trace under half to an unresolved V gene and leave the rest unexplained. The sample table holds about 120,000 clones, of which approximately 94% were seen once. The biggest ten clones account for roughly 6.2% of the sample.

The receptor was derived from a female donor with multiple sclerosis, enrolled in a pregnancy study. Sequenced here: peripheral blood, sampled before pregnancy. This sequence uses TRBV4-1 and TRBJ2-3; TRBD2 is possibly the D segment (5 matching bases). The CDR3 reads as follows: CASGVAEADTQYF. The sequenced DNA: TGCGCCAGCGGAGTGGCGGAGGCAGATACGCAGTATTTT.